The clone carrying this T cell receptor beta chain was counted between two and nine times. This record belongs to a study of patients and donors after allogeneic stem cell transplantation. The CDR3 is made up of 17 amino acids. Trimming stripped 4 bases from V and 0 bases from J, with 16 bases between. Germline assignment: CDR1 SEHNR and CDR2 FQNEAQ (reference sequence). TCRdb re-analysed the RT-PCR reads in MiXCR, keeping a single row per CDR3 protein. The sample lists some 960,000 distinct CDR3 sequences, more than 15% seen once, with roughly 6.4% in the top ten. The clonotype originates from a human donor who was either an allogeneic HSCT recipient or a stem cell or donor lymphocyte infusion donor (not recorded which). It is not recorded whose cells these are; they may come from a transplant donor. Material: blood, either unsorted or a sorted T cell fraction (not recorded which). This chain links TRBV7-9 with TRBJ1-3; a weak D match, TRBD1 (5 bases). This CDR3 is CASSSSGAQISGNTIYF. The DNA of the CDR3 is TGTGCCAGCAGCTCCTCCGGGGCCCAGATCTCTGGAAACACCATATATTTT.